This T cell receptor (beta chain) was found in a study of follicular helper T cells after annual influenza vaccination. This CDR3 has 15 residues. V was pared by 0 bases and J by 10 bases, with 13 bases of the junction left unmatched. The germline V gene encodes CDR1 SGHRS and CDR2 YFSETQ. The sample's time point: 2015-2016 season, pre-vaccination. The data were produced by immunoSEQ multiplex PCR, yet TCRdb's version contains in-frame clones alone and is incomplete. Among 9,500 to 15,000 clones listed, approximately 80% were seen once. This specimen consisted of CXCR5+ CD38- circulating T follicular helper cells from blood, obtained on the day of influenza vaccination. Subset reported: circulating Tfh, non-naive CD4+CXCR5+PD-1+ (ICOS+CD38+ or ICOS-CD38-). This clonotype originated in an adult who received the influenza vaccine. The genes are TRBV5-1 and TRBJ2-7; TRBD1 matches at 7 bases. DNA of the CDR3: TGCGCCAGCAGCTTGGGGACTGGACAGGACTCCCTTCAGTACTTC. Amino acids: CASSLGTGQDSLQYF.